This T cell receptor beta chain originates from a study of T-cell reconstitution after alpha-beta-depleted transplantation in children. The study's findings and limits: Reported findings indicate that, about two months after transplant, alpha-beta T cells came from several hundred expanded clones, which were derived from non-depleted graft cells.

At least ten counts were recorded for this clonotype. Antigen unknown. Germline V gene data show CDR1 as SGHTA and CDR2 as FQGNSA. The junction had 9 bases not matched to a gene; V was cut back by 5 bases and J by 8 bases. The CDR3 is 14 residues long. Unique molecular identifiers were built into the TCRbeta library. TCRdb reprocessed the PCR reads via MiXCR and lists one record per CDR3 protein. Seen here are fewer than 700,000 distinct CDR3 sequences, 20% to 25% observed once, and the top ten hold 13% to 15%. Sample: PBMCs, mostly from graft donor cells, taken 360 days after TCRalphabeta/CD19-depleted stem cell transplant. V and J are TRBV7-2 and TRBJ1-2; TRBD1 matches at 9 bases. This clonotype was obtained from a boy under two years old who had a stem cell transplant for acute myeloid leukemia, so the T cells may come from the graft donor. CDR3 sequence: CASSPLGQGWGYTF. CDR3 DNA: TGTGCCAGCAGCCCGCTGGGACAGGGATGGGGCTACACCTTC. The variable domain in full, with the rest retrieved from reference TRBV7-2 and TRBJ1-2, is GAGVSQSPSNKVTEKGKDVELRCDPISGHTALYWYRQSLGQGLEFLIYFQGNSAPDKSGLPSDRFSAERTGGSVSTLTIQRTQQEDSAVYLCASSPLGQGWGYTFGSGTRLTVV.